Listed below are T cell receptor beta chains from one sample, sequenced in a study of blood T cell repertoires in COVID-19. Assay: immunoSEQ multiplex PCR; the TCRdb copy retains only in-frame clones and omits some. The data hold under 60,000 clones, with about 92% observed a single time. Sample: peripheral blood. These receptors were collected from a human donor in a cohort sampled during active COVID-19. Each CDR3 is given with its conserved first and last residue. Each record gives: V gene, J gene, CDR3 protein.

v_gene: TRBV9; j_gene: TRBJ1-1; CDR3aa: CASSVAAGNTEAFF
v_gene: TRBV27; j_gene: TRBJ2-1; CDR3aa: CASRTSGTYNEQFF
v_gene: TRBV20-1; j_gene: TRBJ2-7; CDR3aa: CSARNHIEQYF
v_gene: TRBV3-1/TRBV3-2; j_gene: TRBJ2-1; CDR3aa: CASRDGLAGYNEQFF
v_gene: TRBV5-5; j_gene: TRBJ1-2; CDR3aa: CASSRVDRRRDGYTF
v_gene: TRBV5-1; j_gene: TRBJ2-3; CDR3aa: CASSSHLASDTQYF
v_gene: TRBV28; j_gene: TRBJ2-7; CDR3aa: CASRLAGGNYEQYF
v_gene: TRBV5-1; j_gene: TRBJ2-1; CDR3aa: CASSLIDYEQFF
v_gene: TRBV27; j_gene: TRBJ2-7; CDR3aa: CASSARSGKHEQYF
v_gene: TRBV4-2; j_gene: TRBJ1-4; CDR3aa: CASSRDRATNEKLFF
v_gene: TRBV4-2; j_gene: TRBJ2-7; CDR3aa: CASSQPTSGSSYEQYF
v_gene: TRBV6-5; j_gene: TRBJ2-1; CDR3aa: CASSYERGPGYEQFF
v_gene: TRBV30; j_gene: TRBJ1-2; CDR3aa: CAWSVRGRGYTF
v_gene: TRBV5-1; j_gene: TRBJ2-5; CDR3aa: CASSLVAGGQETQYF
v_gene: TRBV27; j_gene: TRBJ1-5; CDR3aa: CASSLRTGGGQPQHF
v_gene: TRBV6-5; j_gene: TRBJ2-5; CDR3aa: CASSYSGGGLETQYF
v_gene: TRBV10-3; j_gene: TRBJ2-1; CDR3aa: CAISGLAGDSEQFF
v_gene: TRBV6-5; j_gene: TRBJ2-5; CDR3aa: CASKRAGGETQYF
v_gene: TRBV10-2; j_gene: TRBJ2-1; CDR3aa: CASSEYQRTYNEQFF
v_gene: TRBV27; j_gene: TRBJ2-2; CDR3aa: CASGRRQFANTGELFF
v_gene: TRBV28; j_gene: TRBJ2-7; CDR3aa: CASSPSLGQGAEEQYF
v_gene: TRBV5-8; j_gene: TRBJ1-2; CDR3aa: CASSLGMLRQINYGYTF
v_gene: TRBV11-2; j_gene: TRBJ1-2; CDR3aa: CASRISGGQGPGYTF
v_gene: TRBV2; j_gene: TRBJ2-7; CDR3aa: CASSRSSYEQYF
v_gene: TRBV11-3; j_gene: TRBJ2-2; CDR3aa: CASSLTLAGVDGELFF
v_gene: TRBV5-8; j_gene: TRBJ2-2; CDR3aa: CASPSADSRGTGELFF
v_gene: TRBV29-1; j_gene: TRBJ2-7; CDR3aa: CSVPRSPGTSGRNSYEQYF
v_gene: TRBV11-2; j_gene: TRBJ2-7; CDR3aa: CASSLISGRAYEQYF
v_gene: TRBV7-3; j_gene: TRBJ2-1; CDR3aa: CASSLGSGSYNEQFF
v_gene: TRBV7-9; j_gene: TRBJ2-7; CDR3aa: CASSLATYEQYF
v_gene: TRBV6-6; j_gene: TRBJ1-5; CDR3aa: CASSYAGAGNQPQHF
v_gene: TRBV7-9; j_gene: TRBJ1-4; CDR3aa: CASSRRTGTIATNEKLFF
v_gene: TRBV7-6; j_gene: TRBJ2-5; CDR3aa: CASSLFAGEGETQYF
v_gene: TRBV5-1; j_gene: TRBJ2-5; CDR3aa: CASSLGTGGGETQYF
v_gene: TRBV5-4; j_gene: TRBJ1-2; CDR3aa: CASSWGRGTYGYTF
v_gene: TRBV19; j_gene: TRBJ2-7; CDR3aa: CASSIGQYYEQYF
v_gene: TRBV25-1; j_gene: TRBJ2-2; CDR3aa: CASRTGDAGELFF
v_gene: TRBV5-4; j_gene: TRBJ1-6; CDR3aa: CASSRTATGGYNSPLHF
v_gene: TRBV5-4; j_gene: TRBJ1-6; CDR3aa: CASSLEQGGSPLHF
v_gene: TRBV5-1; j_gene: TRBJ2-3; CDR3aa: CASSTRDFGNTQYF
v_gene: TRBV3-1/TRBV3-2; j_gene: TRBJ1-3; CDR3aa: CASSQSGALGNTIYF
v_gene: TRBV11-2; j_gene: TRBJ2-1; CDR3aa: CASSPQSAVSYNEQFF
v_gene: TRBV18; j_gene: TRBJ2-1; CDR3aa: CASAEGQNSYNEQFF
v_gene: TRBV5-1; j_gene: TRBJ1-1; CDR3aa: CASSLGGTMNTEAFF
v_gene: TRBV7-6; j_gene: TRBJ2-1; CDR3aa: CASSPAGGQDYNEQFF